The next 30 T cell receptor beta chains were all read from a single sample in a study of tumor and adjacent non-tumor tissue in lung cancer. This sample's RNA came from whole unsorted tissue. Distant lung tissue was collected more than 3 cm away from the tumor edge. The library came from three nested PCR rounds adapted from ARM-PCR protocols. TCRdb processed the multiplex PCR reads anew with MiXCR; each CDR3 protein has one entry. The table shows about 77,000 distinct CDR3 sequences, with less than 85% occurring only once. The sequencing sample was made of distant non-tumor lung tissue. These receptor sequences come from a man aged 70 or older with non-small cell lung cancer.

This clonotype was recorded many times. The gene calls are TRBV5-8 and TRBJ2-7, with 7 bases matching TRBD2. V lost 0 bases and J lost 0; bases outside the gene matches: 0. The CDR3 has 14 residues. From germline, CDR1 is SGHTS and CDR2 YDEGEE. The CDR3 spells CASSLGTSSYEQYF. CDR3 nucleotide sequence: TGTGCCAGCAGCTTGGGGACTAGCTCCTACGAGCAGTACTTC. Complete variable domain (other parts from reference TRBV5-8 and TRBJ2-7): EAGVTQSPTHLIKTRGQQATLRCSPISGHTSVYWYQQALGLGLQFLLWYDEGEERNRGNFPPRFSGRQFPNYSSELNVNALELEDSALYLCASSLGTSSYEQYFGPGTRLTVT.

Regarding this clonotype: Since no conserved phenylalanine or tryptophan closes the CDR3, a read error is the likely cause. It is unclear where the CDR3 begins or ends on the DNA, so no DNA is shown, and the CDR3 is as TCRdb lists it. This chain joins TRBV6-5 and TRBJ1-6; the DNA was not compared with TRBD1, the D call given in the table. CDR1 is MNHEY, CDR2 SVGAGI, per germline. The CDR3 is 16 amino acids long, termini counted. CDR3 loop: CASSKAGTEVYSPPHY.

The V call is TRBV6-1, the J call TRBJ1-2; D is uncertain. The CDR3 sequence is 14 residues long. The V gene's germline CDR1 is MNHNS and CDR2 SASEGT. The CDR3 DNA reads as TGTACTAGCAATGAAGGAATAGCTAACTATGGCTACACCTTC. Translated, it gives CTSNEGIANYGYTF.

This clonotype appeared once. This is likely a read error, given that the CDR3 carries no conserved phenylalanine or tryptophan at its end. This CDR3 is CANSLYPGGNYGYTL. The CDR3 DNA reads as TGTGCCAACAGCTTGTATCCGGGGGGTAACTATGGCTACACCTTA. This chain joins TRBV5-5 and TRBJ1-2; tentative D call: TRBD1 (5 bases). The CDR3 covers 15 residues. Germline V gene sequence: CDR1 SGHKS, CDR2 YYEKEE (reference sequence).

This clonotype has at least ten counts. CDR3 loop: CASSLGRINTGELFF. As DNA, the CDR3 is TGTGCCAGCAGCTTAGGCCGAATTAACACCGGGGAGCTGTTTTTT. V gene TRBV7-9 combines with J gene TRBJ2-2; D unclear. Germline CDR1 SEHNR, CDR2 FQNEAQ (reference sequence). The CDR3 runs to 15 residues. V lost 1 base to trimming and J lost 2 bases, with 8 bases between them.

About this clonotype itself: The junction differs from germline at one of its ends, possibly a read error. The chain combines TRBV28 with TRBJ1-6; a weak D match, TRBD1 (6 bases). The CDR3 contains 16 residues. Germline lookup yields CDR1 MDHEN and CDR2 SYDVKM. The CDR3 sequence: CASSLLTGWDNSPFHF. In DNA, the CDR3 is TGTGCCAGCAGTTTGTTAACAGGGTGGGATAATTCACCCTTCCACTTT.

This clonotype was observed a handful of times. This may arise from a read error, as a much more abundant clone is one base away. The rearrangement links TRBV12-3 or TRBV12-4 to TRBJ1-2, with TRBD1 identical over 7 bases. CDR3 length: 13 residues. The CDR3 is CANSTLPTDRAIF. Written as DNA, the CDR3 is TGTGCCAACAGTACTCTGCCCACCGACAGGGCCATCTTC.

This clonotype was counted a single time. One end of the junction varies from germline; a read error may be responsible. The rearrangement uses TRBV10-2 and TRBJ2-7; maybe TRBD2 (6 bases). This CDR3 has 13 residues. Germline V gene lookup returns CDR1 WSHSY and CDR2 SAAADI. CDR3 DNA sequence: TGCGCCACCTTCGGGGGTGGGCCTTACGAGCAGCACTTC. Residues: CATFGGGPYEQHF.

Comment on this clonotype: The conserved phenylalanine or tryptophan normally closing the CDR3 is absent here, so this likely arose from a read error. The J gene is TRBJ2-7, the V gene TRBV4-1; 11 bases match TRBD2. Germline-derived CDR1 and CDR2 are MGHRA and YSYEKL. The CDR3 is made up of 16 amino acids. V was pared by 4 bases and J by 9 bases, with 14 bases of the junction left unmatched. CDR3 in DNA: TGCGCCAGCAGCCGGACACTAGCGGGAGAGGGGGACGCGCAGTACTAT. This encodes CASSRTLAGEGDAQYY.

In regard to this clonotype: This CDR3 is missing its conserved last phenylalanine or tryptophan, likely due to a read error. The rearrangement joins TRBV7-8 to TRBJ2-5; D is undetermined. CDR3 length equals 14 residues. Germline V gene data show CDR1 as SGHVS and CDR2 as FQNEAQ. CDR3 in amino acids: CTSSLARIQEAQYI. As DNA, the CDR3 is TGTACCAGTAGCTTAGCCAGGATACAAGAGGCCCAGTACATC.

As to this clonotype: One junction end disagrees with the germline gene, perhaps due to a read error. The chain recombines TRBV9 with TRBJ1-2; 8 bases align to TRBD1. The CDR3 totals 16 residues. Germline V gene sequence: CDR1 SGDLS, CDR2 YYNGEE. CDR3 nucleotides: TGTGCCAGCAGCGGCGAGGGACAGGATGATAACTATGGTTACACCTTC. Protein sequence: CASSGEGQDDNYGYTF.

Details on this clonotype: A much more abundant neighbour one base away suggests this may be a read error. The CDR3 DNA follows: TGCGCCAGCAGCCGCGCAGCGGGGGGAGTCGTTAGTTACGAGCAGTACTTC. It yields the protein CASSRAAGGVVSYEQYF. The V gene is TRBV5-1, the J gene TRBJ2-7, with TRBD2 matching over 9 bases. Germline loops: CDR1 SGHRS, CDR2 YFSETQ. The CDR3 has 17 residues. V lost 4 bases, J lost 4 bases, and 15 bases stayed unmatched.

This clonotype was seen a few times. This may be a read error, as it is one base from a much larger clone. The chain carries TRBV5-5 and TRBJ2-3; 8 nucleotides agree with TRBD1. The CDR3 is 16 residues long. The germline V gene encodes CDR1 SGHKS and CDR2 YYEKEE (reference sequence). CDR3 in amino acids: CASSAGTGMRADMQYF. DNA for the CDR3: TGTGCCAGCAGTGCCGGGACAGGCATGAGGGCAGATATGCAGTATTTT.

This clonotype was picked up one time. The chain couples TRBV12-3 or TRBV12-4 to TRBJ2-1, with D possibly matching TRBD2 (5 bases). The CDR3 totals 19 residues. Trimming shortened V by 9 bases and J by 1 base, and 28 bases separated the two germline ends. CDR3 in amino acids: CASSGADPYLTSSYNEQFF. The CDR3 DNA reads TGTGCCAGTAGTGGAGCGGACCCCTACCTCACCAGTTCCTACAATGAGCAGTTCTTC.

Only one count was recorded for this clonotype. At one end the junction does not follow the germline gene, possibly because of a read error. The rearrangement links TRBV6-5 to TRBJ2-6; the match to TRBD1 covers 12 bases. CDR1 is MNHEY, CDR2 SVGAGI, per germline. The CDR3 length is 17 residues. CDR3 coding DNA: TGTACCAGCAGTTCCGGGACAGGGGGCTATGGGACCAACGTCCTGACTTTC. This codes for CTSSSGTGGYGTNVLTF.

This clonotype was seen once. This CDR3 fails to terminate in the conserved phenylalanine or tryptophan, so it likely reflects a read error. CDR3 in DNA: TGTGCCAGCACCCGTCGGGAAGTATTCACAGATACGCAGTATCTT. Protein product: CASTRREVFTDTQYL. V and J are TRBV11-1 and TRBJ2-3; D might be TRBD2 (5 bases). In germline, CDR1 is SGHAT, CDR2 FQDESV (reference sequence). The CDR3 is 15 residues long. Trimming removed 7 bases from V and 2 bases from J, with 16 bases in between.

V and J are TRBV11-3 and TRBJ1-1; D remains unclear. Trimming took 10 bases from V and 4 from J, leaving 19 bases between them. Per the germline V gene, CDR1 is SGHNT and CDR2 is YENEEA. This CDR3 comprises 14 residues. The CDR3 spells CAITRTGAFTEAFF. CDR3 in DNA: TGTGCCATCACGCGGACTGGCGCGTTCACTGAAGCTTTCTTT.

This clonotype has just a few counts. Germline and junction disagree at one end, which may indicate a read error. CDR3 bases: TGTGCCAGTAGACTAGCTAGCGGGAGCACAGATACACAGTATTTT. Translated, it gives CASRLASGSTDTQYF. This sequence joins TRBV6-5 and TRBJ2-3, with 10 bases identical to TRBD2. Germline values: CDR1 MNHEY, CDR2 SVGAGI. This CDR3 has 15 amino acids.

The V gene is TRBV6-2 or TRBV6-3, the J gene TRBJ2-5; D might be TRBD2 (7 bases). The CDR3 has 13 residues. Germline V lookup: CDR1 MNHEY, CDR2 SVGEGT. V was pared by 9 bases and J by 13 bases, with 24 bases between. CDR3 loop: CASSEQSGGARYF. The CDR3 DNA sequence: TGTGCCAGTAGTGAACAGAGTGGGGGGGCCCGGTACTTC.

J is TRBJ1-2 and V is TRBV2; unclear D gene. V lost 6 bases to trimming and J lost 4 bases, with 15 bases between them. CDR3 length equals 14 residues. The germline V gene has CDR1 SNHLY and CDR2 FYNNEI. For the CDR3, the DNA is TGTGCCAGCAGACCCTCGGTGGGAGGCTATGGCTACACCTTC. This translates into CASRPSVGGYGYTF.

Worth noting for this clonotype: Germline is not matched at one junction end, which may reflect a read error. The chain couples TRBV6-1 to TRBJ2-3, with D unresolved. The length of the CDR3 is 12 residues. Germline V gene sequence: CDR1 MNHNS, CDR2 SASEGT. The CDR3 reads CASSESRFTQLF. CDR3 bases: TGTGCCAGCAGTGAATCCAGATTTACGCAGCTTTTT.

Concerning this clonotype: One end of the junction varies from germline; a read error may be responsible. The rearrangement joins TRBV7-9 to TRBJ2-5; D unresolved. The CDR3 is 15 residues long. Germline CDR1 and CDR2: SEHNR and FQNEAQ (reference sequence). The CDR3 sequence: CASNFPLEHQETQCF. The CDR3 nucleotides read TGTGCCAGCAACTTCCCCCTGGAACACCAAGAGACCCAGTGCTTC.

A word on this clonotype: The junction and the germline gene differ at one end; a read error may be behind it. The genes are TRBV12-3 or TRBV12-4 and TRBJ2-5; 10 bases map to TRBD2. The CDR3 has 15 residues. The CDR3 nucleotides read TGTACCAGCACCGGGCTAGCGGGAGTCGTGGAGACCCAATACTTC. This encodes CTSTGLAGVVETQYF.

For this clonotype: At one end, the junction sequence differs from germline, possibly due to a read error. The chain's CDR3 is CANSTTSGRTYELYF. DNA for the CDR3: TGTGCCAACAGCACGACTAGCGGGAGAACCTATGAGCTGTACTTC. The chain has TRBV12-3 or TRBV12-4 and TRBJ2-7, with TRBD2 matching over 12 bases. The CDR3 is made up of 15 amino acids.

On this clonotype: One junction end disagrees with the germline gene, perhaps due to a read error. V usage is TRBV12-3 or TRBV12-4 and J usage is TRBJ2-3; possibly TRBD1 for D (6 bases). The CDR3 has 14 amino acids. CDR3 nucleotide sequence: TGTGCCAACAGGAGCGGTGGGGGCACTGATACGCAGTATTTT. The encoded protein is CANRSGGGTDTQYF.

The rearrangement joins TRBV20-1 to TRBJ2-1, with D uncertain. CDR1 and CDR2 (germline): DFQATT, SNEGSKA (reference sequence). CDR3 length: 15 residues. Deletions cut 2 bases from V and 4 bases from J, with 15 bases between. The DNA for the CDR3 is TGCAGTGCTAGATACTCGGGCTCTCCTTACAATGAGCAGTTCTTC. Protein: CSARYSGSPYNEQFF.

With regard to this clonotype: This sequence may be a read error, since a much larger clone differs from it by one base. The chain carries TRBV12-3 or TRBV12-4 and TRBJ2-7; D may correspond to TRBD1 or TRBD2 (6 bases each). Deletions cut 2 bases from V and 6 bases from J, with 14 bases between. The CDR3 runs to 14 residues. CDR3 nucleotides: TGTGCCAGCAGTTTATTAGAGGGGGGCACCGAGCAGTACTTC. Encoded protein: CASSLLEGGTEQYF.

As for this clonotype: A read error may be the cause here, since a much bigger clone is one base away. This CDR3 reads CASSLSQGWNTGKLFF. CDR3 nucleotide sequence: TGTGCCAGCAGTTTATCACAGGGCTGGAACACCGGGAAGCTGTTTTTT. The chain uses TRBV28 and TRBJ2-2, with D possibly TRBD1 on 6 matching bases. The CDR3 contains 16 residues. CDR1 is MDHEN, CDR2 SYDVKM, per germline.

The rearrangement uses TRBV5-5 and TRBJ2-7; 10 bases are a match to TRBD1. CDR1 and CDR2 (germline): SGHKS, YYEKEE (reference sequence). V lost 10 bases and J lost 6; bases outside the gene matches: 7. There are 12 residues in the CDR3. The CDR3 reads CAGGWDRGEQYF. The CDR3 DNA reads TGTGCCGGCGGCTGGGACAGGGGCGAGCAGTACTTC.

Note on this clonotype: The final CDR3 position lacks the conserved phenylalanine or tryptophan, pointing to a likely read error. The DNA is left out, because the CDR3 cannot be placed on it with certainty; the CDR3 is given as TCRdb lists it. V gene TRBV6-2 or TRBV6-3 combines with J gene TRBJ1-2; the table calls TRBD1, which could not be checked here. CDR1 is MNHEY, CDR2 SVGEGT, per germline. The CDR3 is 13 residues long, counting both termini. The CDR3 loop reads CASSQGQHYGYSL.